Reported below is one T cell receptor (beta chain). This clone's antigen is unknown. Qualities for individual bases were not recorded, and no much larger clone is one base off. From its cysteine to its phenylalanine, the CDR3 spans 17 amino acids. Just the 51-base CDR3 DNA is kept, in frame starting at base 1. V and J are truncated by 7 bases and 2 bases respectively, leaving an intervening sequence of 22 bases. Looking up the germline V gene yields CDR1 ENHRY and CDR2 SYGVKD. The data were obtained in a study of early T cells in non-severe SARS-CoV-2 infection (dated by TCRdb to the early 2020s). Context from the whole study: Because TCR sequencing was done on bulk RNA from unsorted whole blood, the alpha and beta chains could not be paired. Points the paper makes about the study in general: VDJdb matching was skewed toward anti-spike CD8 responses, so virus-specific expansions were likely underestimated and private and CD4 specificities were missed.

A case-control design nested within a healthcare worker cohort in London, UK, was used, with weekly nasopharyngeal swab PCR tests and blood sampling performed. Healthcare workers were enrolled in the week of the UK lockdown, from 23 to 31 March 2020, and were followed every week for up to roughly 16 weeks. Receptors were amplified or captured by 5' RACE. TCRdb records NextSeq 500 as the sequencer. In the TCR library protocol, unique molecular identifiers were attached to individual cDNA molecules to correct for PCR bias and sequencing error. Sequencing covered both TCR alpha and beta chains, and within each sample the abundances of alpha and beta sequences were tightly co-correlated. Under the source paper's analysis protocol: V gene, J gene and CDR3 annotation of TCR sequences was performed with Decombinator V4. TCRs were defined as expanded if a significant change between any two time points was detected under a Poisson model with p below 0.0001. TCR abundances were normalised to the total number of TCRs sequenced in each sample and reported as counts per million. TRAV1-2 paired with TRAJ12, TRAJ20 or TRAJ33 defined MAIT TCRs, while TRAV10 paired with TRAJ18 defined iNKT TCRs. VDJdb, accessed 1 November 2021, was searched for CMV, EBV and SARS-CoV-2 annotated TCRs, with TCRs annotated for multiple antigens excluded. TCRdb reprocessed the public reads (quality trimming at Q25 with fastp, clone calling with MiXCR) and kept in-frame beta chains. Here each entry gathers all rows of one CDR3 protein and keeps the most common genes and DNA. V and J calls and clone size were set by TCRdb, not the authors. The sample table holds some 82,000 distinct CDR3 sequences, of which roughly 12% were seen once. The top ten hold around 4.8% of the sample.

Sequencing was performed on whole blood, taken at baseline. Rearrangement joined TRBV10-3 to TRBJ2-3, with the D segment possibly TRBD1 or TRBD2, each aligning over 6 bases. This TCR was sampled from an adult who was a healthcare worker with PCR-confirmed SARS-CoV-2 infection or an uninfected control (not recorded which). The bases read TGTGCCATCAAACAAACCACGGGGGCCTCTTACACAGATACGCAGTATTTT. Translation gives CAIKQTTGASYTDTQYF.